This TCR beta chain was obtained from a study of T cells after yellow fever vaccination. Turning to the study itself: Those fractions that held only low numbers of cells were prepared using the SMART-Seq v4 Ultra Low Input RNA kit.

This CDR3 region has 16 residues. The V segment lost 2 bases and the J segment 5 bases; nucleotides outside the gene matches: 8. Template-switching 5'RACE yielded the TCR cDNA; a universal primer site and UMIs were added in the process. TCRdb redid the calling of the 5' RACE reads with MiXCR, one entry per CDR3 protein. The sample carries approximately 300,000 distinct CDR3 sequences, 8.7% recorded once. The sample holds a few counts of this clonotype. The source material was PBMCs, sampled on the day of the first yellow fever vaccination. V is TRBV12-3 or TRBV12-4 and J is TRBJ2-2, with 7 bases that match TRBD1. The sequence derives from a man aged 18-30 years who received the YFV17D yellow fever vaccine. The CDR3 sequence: CASSLRGQSRTGELFF. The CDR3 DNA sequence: TGTGCCAGCAGTTTAAGGGGACAGAGTCGTACCGGGGAGCTGTTTTTT.